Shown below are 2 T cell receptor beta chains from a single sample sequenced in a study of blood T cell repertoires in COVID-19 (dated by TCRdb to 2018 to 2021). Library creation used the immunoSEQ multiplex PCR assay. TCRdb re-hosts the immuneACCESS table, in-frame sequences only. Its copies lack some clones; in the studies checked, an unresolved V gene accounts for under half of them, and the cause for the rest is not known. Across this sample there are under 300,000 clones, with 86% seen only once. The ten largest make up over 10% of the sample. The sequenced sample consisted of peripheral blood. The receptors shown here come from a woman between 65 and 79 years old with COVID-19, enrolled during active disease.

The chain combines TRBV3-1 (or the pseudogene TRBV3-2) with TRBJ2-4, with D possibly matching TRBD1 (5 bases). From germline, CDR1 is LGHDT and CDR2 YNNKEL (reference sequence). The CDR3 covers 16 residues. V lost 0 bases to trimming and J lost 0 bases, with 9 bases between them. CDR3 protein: CASSQERGLAKNIQYF. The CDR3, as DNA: TGTGCCAGCAGCCAAGAAAGGGGCCTAGCCAAAAACATTCAGTACTTC.

The CDR3 sequence is CASSRPGTASNTGELFF. The CDR3 bases are TGCGCCAGCAGCCGTCCCGGGACAGCTTCGAACACCGGGGAGCTGTTTTTT. V is TRBV5-1 and J is TRBJ2-2; 7 bases agree with TRBD1. The CDR3 length is 17 residues. The germline gives CDR1 SGHRS, CDR2 YFSETQ. V gave up 4 bases and J gave up 0 bases; unmatched junction bases: 9.